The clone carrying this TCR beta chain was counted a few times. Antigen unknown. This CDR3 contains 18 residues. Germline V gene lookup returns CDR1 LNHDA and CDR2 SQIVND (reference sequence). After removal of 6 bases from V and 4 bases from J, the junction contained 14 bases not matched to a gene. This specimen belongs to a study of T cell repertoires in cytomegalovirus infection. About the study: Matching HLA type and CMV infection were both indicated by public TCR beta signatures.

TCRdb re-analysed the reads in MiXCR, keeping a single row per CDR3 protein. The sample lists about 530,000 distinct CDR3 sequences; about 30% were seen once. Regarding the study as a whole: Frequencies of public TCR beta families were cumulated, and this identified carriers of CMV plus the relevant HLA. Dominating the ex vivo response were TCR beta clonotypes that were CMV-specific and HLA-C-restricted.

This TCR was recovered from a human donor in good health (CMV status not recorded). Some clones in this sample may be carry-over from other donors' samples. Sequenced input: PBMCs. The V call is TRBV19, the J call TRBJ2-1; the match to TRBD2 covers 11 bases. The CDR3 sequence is CASSTHGVAGGKYNEQFF. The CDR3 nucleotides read TGTGCCAGTAGCACTCATGGGGTAGCGGGAGGGAAGTACAATGAGCAGTTCTTC.